This T cell receptor (beta chain) was captured by sequencing in a study of metastatic and nonmetastatic thyroid tumors. V was clipped by 2 bases and J by 5 bases, with 10 bases between them. This CDR3 spans 14 amino acids. Looked up from germline, CDR1 is MNHEY and CDR2 is SVGAGI. MiXCR reprocessed the PCR reads for TCRdb. Among 25,000 to 35,000 clones listed, 3.5% to 5% were seen once. Until they underwent thyroid surgery, no patient had received any treatment. This chain uses TRBV6-5 with TRBJ2-1; a weak D match, TRBD2 (5 bases). This receptor was obtained from a female donor with papillary thyroid cancer or a benign thyroid nodule (not recorded which). Some clones in this sample may be carry-over from other donors' samples. The sample was blood. CDR3 loop: CASSYGGPHNEQFF. Here the CDR3 DNA reads TGTGCCAGCAGTTACGGCGGGCCCCACAATGAGCAGTTCTTC.